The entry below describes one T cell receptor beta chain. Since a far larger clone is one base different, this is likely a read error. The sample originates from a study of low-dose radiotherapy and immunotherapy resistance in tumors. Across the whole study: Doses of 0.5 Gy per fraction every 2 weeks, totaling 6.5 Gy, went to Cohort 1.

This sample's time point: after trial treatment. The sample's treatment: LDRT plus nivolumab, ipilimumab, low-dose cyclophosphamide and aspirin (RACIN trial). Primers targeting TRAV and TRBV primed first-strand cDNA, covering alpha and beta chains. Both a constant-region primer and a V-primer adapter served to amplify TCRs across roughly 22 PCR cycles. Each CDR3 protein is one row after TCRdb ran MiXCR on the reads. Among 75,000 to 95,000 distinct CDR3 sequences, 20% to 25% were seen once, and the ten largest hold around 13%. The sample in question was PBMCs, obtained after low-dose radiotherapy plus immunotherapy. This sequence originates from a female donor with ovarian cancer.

CDR3 loop: CATCDPRGGYSNQPQHF. CDR3 in DNA: TGTGCCACCTGTGATCCCCGGGGGGGGTATAGCAATCAGCCCCAGCATTTT. V usage is TRBV27 and J usage is TRBJ1-5; D is perhaps TRBD1 (5 bases). Deletions cut 10 bases from V and 0 bases from J, with 22 bases between. Germline V gene data show CDR1 as MNHEY and CDR2 as SMNVEV (reference sequence). The CDR3 has 17 amino acids.